This T cell receptor (beta chain) was profiled in a study of T cells in Graves' hyperthyroidism and ophthalmopathy. The overall study: Blood from the periphery was taken at initial diagnosis, before any treatment.

TCR beta CDR3 region amplification was performed from RNA transcripts. HTBI primers were the set used in a first-round RT-PCR of the TCR CDR3. TCRdb itself ran the multiplex PCR reads through MiXCR, one entry per CDR3 protein. The data contain 400,000 to 550,000 distinct CDR3 sequences, around a quarter of them singletons. Losses at the gene ends were 5 bases for V and 5 bases for J; bases not matched to a gene: 26. The CDR3 consists of 20 residues. CDR1 is PRHDT and CDR2 is FYEKMQ in the germline V gene (reference sequence). This clonotype was counted at least ten times. Each 10 ml fresh peripheral blood draw supplied the PBMCs.

The source is a woman younger than 45 with Graves' ophthalmopathy. The rearrangement links TRBV13 to TRBJ1-1; 7 bases fit TRBD1. The specimen sequenced was blood. The CDR3 protein is CASSRGTDSWEVRTGTEAFF. The CDR3, as DNA: TGTGCCAGCAGCCGAGGGACAGATTCTTGGGAGGTACGAACCGGAACTGAAGCTTTCTTT. Full variable domain (rest looked up from reference TRBV13 and TRBJ1-1): AAGVIQSPRHLIKEKRETATLKCYPIPRHDTVYWYQQGPGQDPQFLISFYEKMQSDKGSIPDRFSAQQFSDYHSELNMSSLELGDSALYFCASSRGTDSWEVRTGTEAFFGQGTRLTVV.